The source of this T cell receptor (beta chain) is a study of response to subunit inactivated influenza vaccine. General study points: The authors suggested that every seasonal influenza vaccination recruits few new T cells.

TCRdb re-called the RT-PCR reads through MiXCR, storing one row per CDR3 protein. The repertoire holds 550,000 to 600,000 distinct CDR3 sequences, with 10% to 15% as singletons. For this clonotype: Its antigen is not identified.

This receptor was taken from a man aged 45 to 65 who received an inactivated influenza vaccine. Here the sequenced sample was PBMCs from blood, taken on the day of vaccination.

In DNA form, the CDR3 reads TGCGCCAGCAGCCGCGGACTAGCGGGAAAGTACCATGAGCAGTTCTTC. Encoded protein: CASSRGLAGKYHEQFF. V gene TRBV4-1 combines with J gene TRBJ2-1; 12 nucleotides match TRBD2. Looked up from germline, CDR1 is MGHRA and CDR2 is YSYEKL. The CDR3 consists of 16 residues. J was trimmed by 8 bases and V by 4 bases; bases with no gene match: 9.